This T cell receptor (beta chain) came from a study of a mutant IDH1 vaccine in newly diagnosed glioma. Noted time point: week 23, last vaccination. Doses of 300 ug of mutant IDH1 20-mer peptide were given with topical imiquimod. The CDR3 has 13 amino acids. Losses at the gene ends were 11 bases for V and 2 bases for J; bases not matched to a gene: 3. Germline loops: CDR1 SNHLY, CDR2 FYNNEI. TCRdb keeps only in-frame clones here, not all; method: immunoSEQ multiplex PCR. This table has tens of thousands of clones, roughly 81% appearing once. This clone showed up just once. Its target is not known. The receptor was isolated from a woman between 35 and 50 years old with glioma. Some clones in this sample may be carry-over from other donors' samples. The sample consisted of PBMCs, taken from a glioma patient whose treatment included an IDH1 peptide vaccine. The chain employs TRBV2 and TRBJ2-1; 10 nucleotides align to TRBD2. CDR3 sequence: CACSGGTYNEQFF. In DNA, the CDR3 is TGTGCCTGTAGCGGGGGGACCTACAATGAGCAGTTCTTC.